This T cell receptor (beta chain) is from a study of shared clonotypes between healthy human individuals (TCRdb year 2020). Regarding the study in general: Three men and two women, aged 18 to 49 years, made up the cohort. To estimate repertoire size and how much clonotypes are shared between individuals, the study performed deep sequencing of blood TCR repertoires from a few healthy adults. Between about 0.8 and 9 billion PBMCs per donor were obtained by leukapheresis. Different laboratories and diverse techniques were used to prepare libraries and sequence TCR repertoires, to increase sequencing depth and limit assay-specific biases. For each donor, three plates each were used for CD4 naive and CD4 memory, two plates were used for CD8 naive, and one plate was used for CD8 memory. What the work shows at the level of the full study, not this receptor alone: Estimated clonotype richness was generally larger for naive than for memory subsets. About 5% of naive CD4, 3.5% of naive CD8, roughly 2.4% of memory CD4, and 0.4% of memory CD8 clonotypes were shared across a few donors. Pairwise subsampling led to the expectation that sequencing depth would affect the degree of clonotype sharing among donors. Clonotypes shared by all four sorted-subset donors showed higher generation probabilities than non-shared clonotypes. Even with the large sequencing depth, rarefaction of the sorted-subset datasets indicated that sequencing was incomplete. The small number of donors limited the genetic and exposure-history diversity represented. Sampling was restricted to blood, and TCR repertoires in tissue are likely to differ from TCR repertoires in blood.

The donors were healthy, HIV-negative adults with no recently reported acute infections or vaccinations. Every donor was a Caucasian adult living in Nashville, Tennessee, USA. CD4+ T cells were enriched by magnetic negative selection, after which naive cells were positively selected on CD45RA and the negative fraction was taken as the memory subset. Blood was collected by leukapheresis, and PBMCs were isolated by Ficoll-Histopaque density gradient centrifugation and then cryopreserved in liquid nitrogen vapor phase. Analytical flow cytometry was used to check the purity and quantity of each magnetically sorted T cell population. From each sorted fraction, genomic DNA was isolated and quantified by UV absorbance on a Nanodrop 2000c. Counted from cysteine to phenylalanine, this CDR3 has 15 amino acids. Only the CDR3 region is kept as DNA, spanning 45 bases read in frame from base 1. CDR1 is given as ENHRY and CDR2 as SYGVKD, both from the germline V gene. The germline ends are 11 bases apart after V is trimmed by 1 base and J by 4 bases.

This clone came up a few times. Its target antigen remains unknown. Base qualities are not at hand, and no much larger clone is one base apart. TCR CDR3 regions were amplified from genomic DNA by multiplex PCR using the deep immunoSEQ assay. Extracted genomic DNA from each cell subset was distributed evenly across all wells of several immunoSEQ 96-well plates, and each plate was treated as a replicate. For sorted subsets, roughly 0.2 ug genomic DNA, equal to 30,000 to 35,000 T cell genomes, was loaded into each replicate PCR. Purified libraries were measured with a Qubit 3.0 fluorometer, size-checked on a Bioanalyzer 2100, and measured again with the KAPA Library Quantification kit. A separate single-read 150-cycle Illumina NextSeq 550 flow cell was used to sequence each immunoSEQ 96-well plate. In the paper's pipeline: Because the immunoSEQ output included only junctional sequences and no quality scores, the filtering could not be the same as the filtering used for full-length reads. To assign V/J genes and CDR3, sequences were annotated using PyIR, a Python wrapper for IgBLAST v1.9, with IMGT germline references. Reads with weak V/J assignments (E-value above 1e-6), missing CDR3, stop codons, out-of-frame junctions, or ambiguous translated residues were removed. A V3J clonotype was defined by an identical inferred V gene, J gene, and CDR3 amino acid sequence. Percentage overlap between repertoires was calculated by dividing the number of shared unique clonotypes by the size of the smaller repertoire. Three approaches were used to assess repertoire richness: RTK rarefaction, the Chao1 estimator, and Recon v2.1 estimates of unobserved clonotypes. Generation probabilities for all TCRbeta clonotypes obtained by the gDNA method from several donors were computed using OLGA. TCRdb mirrors the immuneACCESS table, restricted to in-frame sequences. Some clones are absent from its copies; in checked studies, under half trace to an unresolved V gene, and the reason for the others is unknown. V and J calls and clone size are as listed in that table; D and trimming were resolved from the DNA. The sample table contains about 990,000 clones; only one count was recorded for approximately 78% of them. The leading ten clones occupy roughly 0.61% of the sample.

This clonotype was obtained from a man between 18 and 35 years old in good health. Some clones in this sample may be carry-over from other donors' samples. Sequenced material: memory CD4+ T cells from PBMCs. Per the publication, the cell subset or site label means: CD45RA-negative fraction. The rearrangement combines TRBV10-3 with TRBJ1-5; the D segment could be TRBD1, given 6 matching bases. The DNA sequence follows: TGTGCCATCAGTGAGTTCAGGGGTGGGAATCAGCCCCAGCATTTT. Its protein product is CAISEFRGGNQPQHF.